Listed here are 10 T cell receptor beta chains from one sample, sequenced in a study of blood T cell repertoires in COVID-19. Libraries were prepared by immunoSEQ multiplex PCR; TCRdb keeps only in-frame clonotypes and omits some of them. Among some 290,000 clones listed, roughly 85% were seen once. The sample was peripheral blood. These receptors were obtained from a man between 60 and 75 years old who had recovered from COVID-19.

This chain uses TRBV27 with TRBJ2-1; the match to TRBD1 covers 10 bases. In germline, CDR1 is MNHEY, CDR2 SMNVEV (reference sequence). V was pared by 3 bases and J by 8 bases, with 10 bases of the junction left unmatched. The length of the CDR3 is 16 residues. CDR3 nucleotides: TGTGCCAGCAGTTTTCTTAGGGACAGGGGATTCGATGAGCAGTTCTTC. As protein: CASSFLRDRGFDEQFF.

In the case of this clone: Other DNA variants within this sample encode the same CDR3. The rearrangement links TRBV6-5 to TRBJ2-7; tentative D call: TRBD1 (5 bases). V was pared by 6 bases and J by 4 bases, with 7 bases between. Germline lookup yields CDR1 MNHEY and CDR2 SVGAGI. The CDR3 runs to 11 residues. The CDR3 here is CASRTDYEQYF. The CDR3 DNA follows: TGTGCCAGCAGGACAGATTACGAGCAGTACTTC.

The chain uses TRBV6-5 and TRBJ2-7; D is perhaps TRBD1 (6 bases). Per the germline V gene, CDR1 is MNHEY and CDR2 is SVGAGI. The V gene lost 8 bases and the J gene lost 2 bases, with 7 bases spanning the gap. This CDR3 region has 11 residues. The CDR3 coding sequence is TGTGCCAGCGGACAGACCTACGAGCAGTACTTC. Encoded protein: CASGQTYEQYF.

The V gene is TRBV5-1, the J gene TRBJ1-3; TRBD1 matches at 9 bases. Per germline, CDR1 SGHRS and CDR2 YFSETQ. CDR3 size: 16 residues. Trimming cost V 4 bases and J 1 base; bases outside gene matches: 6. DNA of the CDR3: TGCGCCAGCAGCACAGGGGGCCGTAGGTCTGGAAACACCATATATTTT. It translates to CASSTGGRRSGNTIYF.

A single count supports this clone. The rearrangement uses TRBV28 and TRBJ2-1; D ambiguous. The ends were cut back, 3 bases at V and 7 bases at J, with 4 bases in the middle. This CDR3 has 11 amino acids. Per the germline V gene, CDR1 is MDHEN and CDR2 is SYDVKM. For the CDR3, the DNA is TGTGCCAGCAGTTTTAAAAATGAGCAGTTCTTC. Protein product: CASSFKNEQFF.

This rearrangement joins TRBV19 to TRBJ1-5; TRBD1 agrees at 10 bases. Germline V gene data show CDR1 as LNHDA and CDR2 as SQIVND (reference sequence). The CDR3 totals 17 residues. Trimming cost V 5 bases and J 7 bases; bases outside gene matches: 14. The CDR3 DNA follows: TGTGCCAGTAGTTTGACAGGGGGCGCGGATTTCGCCCAGCCCCAGCATTTT. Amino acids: CASSLTGGADFAQPQHF.

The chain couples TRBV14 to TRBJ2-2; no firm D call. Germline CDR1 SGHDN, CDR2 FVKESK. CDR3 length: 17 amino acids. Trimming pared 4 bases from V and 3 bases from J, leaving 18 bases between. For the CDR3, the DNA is TGTGCCAGCAGCCCCTCTTGGCCGCGGAAGGACACCGGGGAGCTGTTTTTT. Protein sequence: CASSPSWPRKDTGELFF.

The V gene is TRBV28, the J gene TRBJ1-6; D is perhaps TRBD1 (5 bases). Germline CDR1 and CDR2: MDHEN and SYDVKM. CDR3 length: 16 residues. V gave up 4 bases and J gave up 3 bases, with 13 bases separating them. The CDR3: CASSYSRGSYNSPLHF. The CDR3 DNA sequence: TGTGCCAGCAGTTATTCAAGGGGCAGCTATAATTCACCCCTCCACTTT. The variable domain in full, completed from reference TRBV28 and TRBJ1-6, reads DVKVTQSSRYLVKRTGEKVFLECVQDMDHENMFWYRQDPGLGLRLIYFSYDVKMKEKGDIPEGYSVSREKKERFSLILESASTNQTSMYLCASSYSRGSYNSPLHFGNGTRLTVT.

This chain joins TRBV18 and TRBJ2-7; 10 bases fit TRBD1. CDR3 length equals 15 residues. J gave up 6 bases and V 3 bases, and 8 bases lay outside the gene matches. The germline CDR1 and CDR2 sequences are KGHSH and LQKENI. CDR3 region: CASSPTRTGGTEQYF. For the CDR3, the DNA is TGTGCCAGCTCACCGACTCGGACAGGGGGGACCGAGCAGTACTTC.

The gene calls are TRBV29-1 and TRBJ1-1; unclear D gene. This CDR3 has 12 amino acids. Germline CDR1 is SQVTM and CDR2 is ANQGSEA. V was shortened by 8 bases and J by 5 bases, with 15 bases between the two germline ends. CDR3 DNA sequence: TGCAGCACAAGGAGGTCAGAGACTGAAGCTTTCTTT. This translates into CSTRRSETEAFF.